These 22 T cell receptor beta chains originate from one sample sequenced in a study of blood T cell repertoires in COVID-19. The repertoire was sequenced with immunoSEQ multiplex PCR; TCRdb's copy has only in-frame clones and lacks some. The data contain 90,000 to 150,000 clones, roughly 76% of them singletons. The sample consisted of peripheral blood. The receptors stem from a human donor in a cohort sampled during active COVID-19.

The V gene is TRBV28, the J gene TRBJ1-2; TRBD1 matches 10 bases. Germline CDR1 is MDHEN and CDR2 is SYDVKM. The junction had 6 bases not matched to a gene; V was cut back by 4 bases and J by 4 bases. CDR3 length equals 15 residues. The CDR3 nucleotides read TGTGCCAGCAGTTGGTCGACAGGGGGCAGCTATGGCTACACCTTC. Protein: CASSWSTGGSYGYTF.

The rearrangement joins TRBV6-5 to TRBJ2-7; 10 bases fit TRBD1. The CDR3 is 15 residues long. The trim removed 2 bases at V and 5 bases at J, leaving 6 bases unmatched. Germline CDR1 MNHEY, CDR2 SVGAGI. The CDR3 nucleotides read TGTGCCAGCAGTTACCTCGGGACAGGGGCCCACGAGCAGTACTTC. Its protein product is CASSYLGTGAHEQYF.

V is TRBV29-1 and J is TRBJ1-1, with 7 bases lining up with TRBD1. The trim removed 3 bases at V and 0 bases at J, leaving 4 bases unmatched. The germline V gene encodes CDR1 SQVTM and CDR2 ANQGSEA. CDR3 length: 14 amino acids. Here the CDR3 DNA reads TGCAGCGTTGACCTGGACAGGTTGAACACTGAAGCTTTCTTT. It translates to CSVDLDRLNTEAFF.

The rearrangement links TRBV6-2 or TRBV6-3 to TRBJ1-1; D remains ambiguous. Trimming pared 4 bases from V and 0 bases from J, leaving 12 bases between. The CDR3 is 15 amino acids. The germline gives CDR1 MNHEY, CDR2 SVGEGT. In DNA form, the CDR3 reads TGTGCCAGCAGTTCGCCCGCGACTGTGAACACTGAAGCTTTCTTT. Translating gives CASSSPATVNTEAFF.

V and J are TRBV5-1 and TRBJ2-1, with TRBD2 identical over 8 bases. From germline, CDR1 is SGHRS and CDR2 YFSETQ. CDR3 length: 15 amino acids. V shed 1 base, J shed 6 bases, and the junction held 6 bases outside the gene matches. CDR3 nucleotides: TGCGCCAGCAGCTTGATTTTCGGGGGGGCCAATGAGCAGTTCTTC. It encodes CASSLIFGGANEQFF.

CDR3 coding DNA: TGTGCCAGCAGCCAGACGGGAGGGAACACCATATATTTT. As protein: CASSQTGGNTIYF. The rearrangement joins TRBV7-6 to TRBJ1-3; D is unresolved. The V and J ends lost 5 bases and 7 bases respectively, with 12 bases between them. Germline assignment: CDR1 SGHVS and CDR2 FNYEAQ. CDR3 length equals 13 residues.

This sequence joins TRBV30 and TRBJ1-1; 8 nucleotides line up with TRBD1. Germline assignment: CDR1 GTSNPN and CDR2 SVGIG (reference sequence). Trimming cost V 5 bases and J 2 bases; bases outside gene matches: 10. This CDR3 spans 15 amino acids. The CDR3 DNA sequence: TGTGCCTGGGTCCATCGGACAGGGCGTAACACTGAAGCTTTCTTT. Protein sequence: CAWVHRTGRNTEAFF.

The gene calls are TRBV18 and TRBJ2-7, with no clear D. This CDR3 spans 13 amino acids. Germline values: CDR1 KGHSH, CDR2 LQKENI. The V end was cut by 6 bases, the J end by 1 base, with 10 bases between. The CDR3 loop is CASSKAGSYEQYF. The CDR3 DNA reads TGTGCCAGCTCTAAAGCCGGGTCCTACGAGCAGTACTTC.

This clone is a singleton in its sample. The chain couples TRBV11-3 to TRBJ2-7, with D tentatively TRBD2 (6 bases). Germline CDR1 is SGHNT and CDR2 is YENEEA. The CDR3 consists of 17 residues. The V gene lost 1 base and the J gene lost 3 bases, with 19 bases spanning the gap. The CDR3 spells CASSLGLLQRGGYEQYF. The CDR3 nucleotides are TGTGCCAGCAGCTTAGGGCTGTTACAGAGGGGAGGCTACGAGCAGTACTTC.

The gene calls are TRBV11-2 and TRBJ1-1; TRBD1 agrees at 8 bases. Germline V lookup: CDR1 SGHAT, CDR2 FQNNGV. The CDR3 covers 15 residues. The V segment lost 4 bases and the J segment 0 bases; nucleotides outside the gene matches: 4. DNA for the CDR3: TGTGCCAGCAGCTCACGACAGGGGATGAACACTGAAGCTTTCTTT. It specifies CASSSRQGMNTEAFF. Full variable domain (missing parts from reference TRBV11-2 and TRBJ1-1): EAGVAQSPRYKIIEKRQSVAFWCNPISGHATLYWYQQILGQGPKLLIQFQNNGVVDDSQLPKDRFSAERLKGVDSTLKIQPAKLEDSAVYLCASSSRQGMNTEAFFGQGTRLTVV.

The rearrangement uses TRBV18 and TRBJ2-7; 8 bases map to TRBD2. CDR3 length: 17 amino acids. Trimming removed 2 bases from V and 9 bases from J; junction bases left unmatched: 18. Per the germline V gene, CDR1 is KGHSH and CDR2 is LQKENI. The CDR3 reads CASSPSPSSGQGEGQYF. As DNA, the CDR3 is TGTGCCAGCTCACCATCCCCTTCTAGCGGGCAAGGTGAGGGGCAGTACTTC.

In nucleotides, the CDR3 is TGTGCCAGCAGGCCTGGACAGGGGGCGGCTTGGAATAATTCACCCCTCCACTTT. Its translation: CASRPGQGAAWNNSPLHF. The chain links TRBV2 to TRBJ1-6; 11 bases are a match to TRBD1. CDR3 size: 18 residues. CDR1 and CDR2 from the germline V gene are SNHLY and FYNNEI. J lost 5 bases, V lost 6 bases, and 12 bases had no gene match.

The CDR3 coding sequence is TGTGCCAGCAGCTTACCCGGGACAGCAAACTATGGCTACACCTTC. This gives the protein CASSLPGTANYGYTF. V and J are TRBV7-3 and TRBJ1-2; 7 positions agree with TRBD1. CDR1 and CDR2 from the germline V gene are SGHTA and FQGTGA. The CDR3 is 15 residues long. With V trimmed by 2 bases and J by 2 bases, 5 bases remained unmatched.

The chain employs TRBV19 and TRBJ1-5; no clear D. CDR3 size: 15 residues. The ends were cut back, 3 bases at V and 0 bases at J, with 9 bases in the middle. From germline, CDR1 is LNHDA and CDR2 SQIVND (reference sequence). CDR3 sequence (DNA): TGTGCCAGTAGTATCAGGCCGAATAGCAATCAGCCCCAGCATTTT. Amino acids: CASSIRPNSNQPQHF.

The rearrangement links TRBV2 to TRBJ2-7; D remains unclear. Germline V gene sequence: CDR1 SNHLY, CDR2 FYNNEI. The V and J ends lost 1 base and 3 bases respectively, with 10 bases between them. The CDR3 covers 14 residues. CDR3 sequence (DNA): TGTGCCAGCAGTGAAGGTGCGACACACTACGAGCAGTACTTC. It codes for CASSEGATHYEQYF.

V is TRBV6-2 or TRBV6-3 and J is TRBJ2-7; D possibly corresponds to TRBD1 (5 bases). The germline V and J ends were trimmed by 4 bases and 0 bases, with 22 bases remaining between them. Germline V lookup: CDR1 MNHEY, CDR2 SVGEGT. The CDR3 spans 18 residues. The CDR3: CASSWSRKGSKSSYEQYF. The CDR3 DNA follows: TGTGCCAGCAGTTGGAGCCGGAAGGGGTCCAAAAGCTCCTACGAGCAGTACTTC.

The chain combines TRBV28 with TRBJ2-7; D is ambiguous. The CDR3 loop spans 13 amino acids. With 2 bases removed from V and 1 base from J, the gap between germline ends came to 6 bases. Germline CDR1 MDHEN, CDR2 SYDVKM. As DNA, the CDR3 is TGTGCCAGCAGTTTAAGTAGTTCCTACGAGCAGTACTTC. It is translated as CASSLSSSYEQYF.

The chain links TRBV20-1 to TRBJ2-7; tentatively, D is TRBD2 (7 bases). This CDR3 has 16 residues. Germline V gene sequence: CDR1 DFQATT, CDR2 SNEGSKA (reference sequence). V was clipped by 3 bases and J by 2 bases, with 20 bases between them. The CDR3, as DNA: TGCAGTGCTAGTCCTGGGGGCAGCGGGGTAACCTACGAGCAGTACTTC. Protein: CSASPGGSGVTYEQYF.

The V call is TRBV12-5, the J call TRBJ2-3, with a weak D call TRBD2 (6 bases). The CDR3 consists of 13 residues. The V end was cut by 6 bases, the J end by 6 bases, with 13 bases between. Germline CDR1 reads LGHNT; CDR2 reads FRNRAP. The CDR3 sequence: CASGRGGIDTQYF. CDR3 nucleotides: TGTGCTAGTGGCCGGGGAGGTATCGATACGCAGTATTTT.

V usage is TRBV19 and J usage is TRBJ1-6, with 9 bases lining up with TRBD1. With 7 bases clipped from V and 10 bases from J, the junction kept 8 bases outside the gene matches. Germline CDR1 is LNHDA and CDR2 is SQIVND (reference sequence). The CDR3 is 14 amino acids. The CDR3 loop is CASNPGQGGSPLHF. The CDR3 nucleotides read TGTGCCAGTAACCCGGGACAGGGCGGGTCACCCCTCCACTTT.

This clone was seen a few times. This sequence joins TRBV15 and TRBJ2-2; D is unresolved. The germline gives CDR1 LNHNV, CDR2 YYDKDF (reference sequence). The CDR3 has 13 residues. V was clipped by 0 bases and J by 5 bases, with 4 bases between them. This CDR3 is CATSRDLTGELFF. DNA for the CDR3: TGTGCCACCAGCAGAGACCTGACCGGGGAGCTGTTTTTT.

This chain connects TRBV7-2 to TRBJ1-1; the D is unclear. V lost 1 base and J 4 bases, leaving 10 bases between the germline ends. Germline V gives CDR1 SGHTA, CDR2 FQGNSA. The CDR3 has 14 amino acids. The CDR3 here is CASSLGGPGTEAFF. The CDR3 region has the DNA TGTGCCAGCAGCTTAGGAGGGCCGGGCACTGAAGCTTTCTTT.